This T cell receptor beta chain came from a study of CD8+CD57+ T cells in acquired aplastic anemia. Trimming took off 4 bases at V and 2 bases at J, with 10 bases between the two ends. This CDR3 region has 13 residues. Germline loops: CDR1 DFQATT, CDR2 SNEGSKA (reference sequence). TCR beta VDJ combinations and CDR3 sequences were profiled from genomic DNA. TCRdb passed the reads through MiXCR, listing each CDR3 protein once. The sample has around 140,000 distinct CDR3 sequences, less than 45% seen once. Study observations and caveats: Overlapping CD8+ CDR3 repertoires of patients and controls contained around 30 shared sequences.

This clonotype was observed many times. Its specificity is unknown. The clonotype comes from a human donor in good health, serving as a control. This chain joins TRBV20-1 and TRBJ2-3; tentatively, D is TRBD2 (5 bases). The specimen was sorted CD4+, CD8+, or CD8+CD57+ T cells (not recorded which) from PBMCs. CDR3 residues: CSAITRYTDTQYF. CDR3 bases: TGCAGTGCTATTACTAGATACACAGATACGCAGTATTTT.